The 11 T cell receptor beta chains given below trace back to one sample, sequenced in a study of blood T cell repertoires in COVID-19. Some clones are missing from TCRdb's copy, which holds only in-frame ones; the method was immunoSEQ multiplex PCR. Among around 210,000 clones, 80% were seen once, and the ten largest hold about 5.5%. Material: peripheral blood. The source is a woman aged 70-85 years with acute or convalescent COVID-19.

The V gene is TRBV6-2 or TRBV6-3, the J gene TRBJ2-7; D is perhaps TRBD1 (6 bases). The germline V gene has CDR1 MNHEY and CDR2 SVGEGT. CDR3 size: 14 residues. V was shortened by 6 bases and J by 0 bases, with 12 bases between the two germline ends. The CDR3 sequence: CASSLQGFSYEQYF. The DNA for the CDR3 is TGTGCCAGCAGCCTACAGGGTTTCTCCTACGAGCAGTACTTC.

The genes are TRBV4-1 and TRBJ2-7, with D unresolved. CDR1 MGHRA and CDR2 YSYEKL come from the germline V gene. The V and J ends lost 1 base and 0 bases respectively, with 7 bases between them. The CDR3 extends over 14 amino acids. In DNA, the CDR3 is TGCGCCAGCAGCCAAGGGGCCCTCTCCTACGAGCAGTACTTC. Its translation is CASSQGALSYEQYF.

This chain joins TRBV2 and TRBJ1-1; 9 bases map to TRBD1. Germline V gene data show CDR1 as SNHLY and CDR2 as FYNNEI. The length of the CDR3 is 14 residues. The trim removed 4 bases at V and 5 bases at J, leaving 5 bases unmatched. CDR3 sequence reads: CASSGGQGFTEAFF. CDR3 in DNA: TGTGCCAGCAGTGGGGGACAGGGATTTACTGAAGCTTTCTTT.

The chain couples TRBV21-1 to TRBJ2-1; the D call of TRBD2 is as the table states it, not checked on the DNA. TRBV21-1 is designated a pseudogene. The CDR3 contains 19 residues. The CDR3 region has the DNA TGTGCCAGCAGCAAAGGAATCCCGGGACTAGCGGGAGGGAACAATGAGCAGTTCTTC. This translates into CASSKGIPGLAGGNNEQFF.

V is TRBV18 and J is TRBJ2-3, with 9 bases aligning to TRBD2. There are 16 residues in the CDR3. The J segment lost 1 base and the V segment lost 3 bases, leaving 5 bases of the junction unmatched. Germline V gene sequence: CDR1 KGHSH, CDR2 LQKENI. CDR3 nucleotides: TGTGCCAGCTCACCGATGATAGCGGGAGGCACAGATACGCAGTATTTT. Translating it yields CASSPMIAGGTDTQYF.

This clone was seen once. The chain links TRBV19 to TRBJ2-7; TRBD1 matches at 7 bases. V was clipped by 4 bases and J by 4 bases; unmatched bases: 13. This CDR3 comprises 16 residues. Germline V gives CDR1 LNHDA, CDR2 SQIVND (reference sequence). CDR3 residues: CASSTPTLTGSYEQYF. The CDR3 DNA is TGTGCCAGTAGTACTCCCACCCTGACAGGGAGTTACGAGCAGTACTTC.

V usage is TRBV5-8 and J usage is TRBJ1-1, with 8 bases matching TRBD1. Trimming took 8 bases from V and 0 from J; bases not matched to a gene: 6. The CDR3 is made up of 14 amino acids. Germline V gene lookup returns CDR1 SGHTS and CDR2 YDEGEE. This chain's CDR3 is CASRRGLVNTEAFF. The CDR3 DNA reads TGTGCCAGTCGCAGGGGGCTGGTGAACACTGAAGCTTTCTTT.

The CDR3 DNA sequence: TGTGCCAGCAGCTTGCTCAGTCAAGAGACCCAGTACTTC. Translation gives CASSLLSQETQYF. The chain has TRBV5-6 and TRBJ2-5; D is uncertain. Germline CDR1 SGHDT, CDR2 YYEEEE. The germline V and J ends were trimmed by 1 base and 2 bases, with 6 bases remaining between them. This CDR3 region has 13 residues. Complete variable domain (other parts from reference TRBV5-6 and TRBJ2-5): DAGVTQSPTHLIKTRGQQVTLRCSPKSGHDTVSWYQQALGQGPQFIFQYYEEEERQRGNFPDRFSGHQFPNYSSELNVNALLLGDSALYLCASSLLSQETQYFGPGTRLLVL.

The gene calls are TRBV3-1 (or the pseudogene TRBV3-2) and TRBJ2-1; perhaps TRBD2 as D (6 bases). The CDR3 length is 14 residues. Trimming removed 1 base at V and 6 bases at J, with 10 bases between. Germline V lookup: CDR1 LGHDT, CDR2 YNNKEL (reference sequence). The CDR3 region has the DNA TGTGCCAGCAGCCAAGCCGGAGCGGGCAATGAGCAGTTCTTC. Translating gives CASSQAGAGNEQFF.

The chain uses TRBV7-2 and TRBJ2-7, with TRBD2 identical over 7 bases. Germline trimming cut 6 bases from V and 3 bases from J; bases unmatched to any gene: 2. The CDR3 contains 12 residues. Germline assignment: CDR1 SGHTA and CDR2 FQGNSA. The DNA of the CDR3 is TGTGCCAGCAGGGGGACTAACTACGAGCAGTACTTC. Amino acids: CASRGTNYEQYF.

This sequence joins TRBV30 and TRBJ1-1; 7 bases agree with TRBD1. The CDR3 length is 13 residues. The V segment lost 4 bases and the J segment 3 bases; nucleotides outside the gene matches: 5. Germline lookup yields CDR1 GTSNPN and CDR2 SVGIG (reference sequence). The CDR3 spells CAWTGQAYTEAFF. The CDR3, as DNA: TGTGCCTGGACCGGACAGGCCTACACTGAAGCTTTCTTT.